This is a list of T cell receptor beta chains from one sample in a study of T cell responses to AZD1222 COVID-19 vaccine. Assay: immunoSEQ multiplex PCR; the TCRdb copy retains only in-frame clones and omits some. This table has 140,000 to 150,000 clones, 80% to 95% appearing once. Sequenced here: peripheral blood, sampled 28 days after the second AZD1222 dose. These receptors were taken from an adult who received the AZD1222 COVID-19 vaccine. CDR3s include the opening cysteine and the closing phenylalanine or tryptophan. D genes are given only for firm matches. Size tells how often a clone was seen (once, few, many) or the class of an expanded clone, and some rows leave it out.

v_call	d_call	j_call	clone_size	cdr3_nt	cdr3_aa
TRBV6-4	TRBD1	TRBJ1-2	once	TGTGCCAGCACTCACGGGACAGACTATGGCTACACCTTC	CASTHGTDYGYTF
TRBV19	.	TRBJ1-4	.	TGTGCCAGTAGTCTCCACGGGGCGGCTAATGAAAAACTGTTTTTT	CASSLHGAANEKLFF
TRBV2	TRBD1	TRBJ2-7	.	TGTGCCAGGGGGGACAGGAGCTCCTACGAGCAGTACTTC	CARGDRSSYEQYF
TRBV7-7	TRBD2	TRBJ2-1	.	TGTGCTAGCAGCTTAGCTGTCCCGGGGGGAAGCTCCTACAATGAGCAGTTCTTC	CASSLAVPGGSSYNEQFF
TRBV3-1/TRBV3-2	.	TRBJ1-6	.	TGTGCCAGCAGCCAAGTCCGGGTAGGCAATTCACCCCTCCACTTT	CASSQVRVGNSPLHF
TRBV2	.	TRBJ1-6	.	TGTGCCAGCAGTGTGATTAGCAGTACCCTCCACTTT	CASSVISSTLHF
TRBV27	TRBD2	TRBJ2-7	.	TGTGCCAGCAGTCTCGTACCGGGACTAGTCGGCGACGAGCAGTACTTC	CASSLVPGLVGDEQYF
TRBV18	TRBD1	TRBJ2-2	.	TGTGCCAGCTCACCATTGACAGGGGGGTCCGGGGAGCTGTTTTTT	CASSPLTGGSGELFF
TRBV7-9	TRBD1	TRBJ2-5	.	TGTGCCAGCAGCCCCATAATCGGGACAGATAGAGAGACCCAGTACTTC	CASSPIIGTDRETQYF
TRBV18	TRBD1	TRBJ1-1	.	TGTGCCAGCTCACCTAGCGACAGGGCTAATGCTGAAGCTTTCTTT	CASSPSDRANAEAFF
TRBV10-3	.	TRBJ1-2	.	TGTGCCATCAGAGCAGACAGCTCCTACTATGGCTACACCTTC	CAIRADSSYYGYTF
TRBV6-5	.	TRBJ2-4	.	TGTGCCAGCAGTTACTCCGGTTCGGGCATTCAGTACTTC	CASSYSGSGIQYF